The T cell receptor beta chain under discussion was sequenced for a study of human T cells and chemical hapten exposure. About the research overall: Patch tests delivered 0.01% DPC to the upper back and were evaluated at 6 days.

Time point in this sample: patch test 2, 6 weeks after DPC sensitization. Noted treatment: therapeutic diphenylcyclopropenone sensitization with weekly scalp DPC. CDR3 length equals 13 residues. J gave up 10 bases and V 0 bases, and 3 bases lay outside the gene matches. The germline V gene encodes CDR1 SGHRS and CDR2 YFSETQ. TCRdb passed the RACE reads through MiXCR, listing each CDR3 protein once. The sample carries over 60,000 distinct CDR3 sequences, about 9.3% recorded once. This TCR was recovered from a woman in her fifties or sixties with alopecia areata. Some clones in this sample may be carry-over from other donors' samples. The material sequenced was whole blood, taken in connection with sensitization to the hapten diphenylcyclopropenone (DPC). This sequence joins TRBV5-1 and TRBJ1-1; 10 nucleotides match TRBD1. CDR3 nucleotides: TGCGCCAGCAGCTTGGAGACAGGGGGCAGAGCTTTCTTT. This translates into CASSLETGGRAFF.